The next 5 T cell receptor beta chains were all read from a single sample in a study of blood T cell repertoires in COVID-19. Method: immunoSEQ multiplex PCR; TCRdb's copy keeps in-frame clones and lacks some. The table has 140,000 to 150,000 clones, around four fifths seen once. The sample comprised peripheral blood. Receptors were obtained from a woman aged 35 to 49 with active or convalescent COVID-19.

A few counts support this clone. The chain carries TRBV28 and TRBJ2-6, with 7 bases aligning to TRBD2. This CDR3 has 20 residues. CDR1 is MDHEN and CDR2 is SYDVKM in the germline V gene. After removal of 5 bases from V and 1 base from J, the junction contained 17 bases not matched to a gene. The CDR3 DNA is TGTGCCAGCAGTCCCTACGCCGGGAGTACGGGGGGATCTGGGGCCAACGTCCTGACTTTC. Its translation: CASSPYAGSTGGSGANVLTF.

Of note for this clone: Relative to the germline gene, one junction end is altered; a read error may explain this. V usage is TRBV6-5 and J usage is TRBJ1-2, with 9 bases identical to TRBD1. The CDR3 consists of 14 residues. Looked up from germline, CDR1 is MNHEY and CDR2 is SVGAGI. The CDR3 protein is CASSDSTGGYGYTF. CDR3 DNA sequence: TGTGCCAGCAGTGACTCGACAGGGGGCTATGGCTACACCTTC.

The chain employs TRBV3-1 (or the pseudogene TRBV3-2) and TRBJ1-2, with 9 bases matching TRBD1. The germline CDR1 and CDR2 sequences are LGHDT and YNNKEL (reference sequence). This CDR3 spans 17 amino acids. The V and J ends lost 6 bases and 5 bases, in that order; junction bases with no gene match: 16. The CDR3 nucleotides are TGTGCCAGCAGGTCACCTTCCGGGACAGGGCGGTTATATGGCTACACCTTC. Its protein product is CASRSPSGTGRLYGYTF.

Only one count was recorded for this clone. V and J are TRBV11-2 and TRBJ2-1; the D gene is possibly TRBD1 (6 bases). From germline, CDR1 is SGHAT and CDR2 FQNNGV. This CDR3 is 15 amino acids long. The ends were cut back, 5 bases at V and 8 bases at J, with 19 bases in the middle. The CDR3 bases are TGTGCCAGCAGCCCTCCAGGGGCCCTAGGCGATGAGCAGTTCTTC. Translated, it gives CASSPPGALGDEQFF.

The chain recombines TRBV7-2 with TRBJ2-5; maybe TRBD2 (6 bases). The germline V gene has CDR1 SGHTA and CDR2 FQGNSA. The CDR3 is 15 residues long. V lost 1 base, J lost 3 bases, and 12 bases lay in between. This chain's CDR3 is CASSLVWTKEETQYF. In DNA form, the CDR3 reads TGTGCCAGCAGCTTAGTCTGGACTAAAGAAGAGACCCAGTACTTC.